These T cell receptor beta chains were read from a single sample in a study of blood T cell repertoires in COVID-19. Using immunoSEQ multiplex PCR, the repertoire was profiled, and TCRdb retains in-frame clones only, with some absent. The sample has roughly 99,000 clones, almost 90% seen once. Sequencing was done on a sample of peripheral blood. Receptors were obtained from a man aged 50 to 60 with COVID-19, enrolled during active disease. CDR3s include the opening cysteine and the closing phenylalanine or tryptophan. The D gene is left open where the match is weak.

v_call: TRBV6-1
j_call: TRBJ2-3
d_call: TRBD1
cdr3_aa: CASSVRGRGRTDTQYF

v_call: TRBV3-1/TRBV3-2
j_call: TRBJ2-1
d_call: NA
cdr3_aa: CASSQLQAGEQFF

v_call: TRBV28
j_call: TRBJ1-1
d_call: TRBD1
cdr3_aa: CASRLGTANTEAFF

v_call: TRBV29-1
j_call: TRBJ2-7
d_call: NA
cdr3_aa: CSVGETLYYEQYF

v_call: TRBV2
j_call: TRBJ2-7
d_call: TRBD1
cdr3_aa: CASSGRDSSKTYEQYF

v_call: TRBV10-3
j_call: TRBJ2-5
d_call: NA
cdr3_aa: CAISEGMGGTQYF

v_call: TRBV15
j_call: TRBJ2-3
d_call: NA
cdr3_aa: CATSVRVPDTQYF

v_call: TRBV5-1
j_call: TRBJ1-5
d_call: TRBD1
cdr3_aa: CASSLEGQGGQPQHF

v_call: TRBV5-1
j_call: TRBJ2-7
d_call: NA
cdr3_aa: CASSPVGRGSYEQYF

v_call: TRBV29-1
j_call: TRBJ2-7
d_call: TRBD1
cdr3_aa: CSVGLRTGGYEQYF

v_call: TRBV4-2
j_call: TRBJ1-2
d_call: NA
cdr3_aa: CASSRPWANDGYTF

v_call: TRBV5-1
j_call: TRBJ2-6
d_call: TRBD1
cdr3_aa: CASSSGTGLSSGANVLTF

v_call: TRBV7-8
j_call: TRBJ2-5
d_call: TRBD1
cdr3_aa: CASSLTGSPQETQYF

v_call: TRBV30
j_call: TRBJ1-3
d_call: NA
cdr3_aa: CAWSFPRVSENTIYF

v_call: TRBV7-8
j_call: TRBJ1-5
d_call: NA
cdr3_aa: CASSLSGVPNQPQHF